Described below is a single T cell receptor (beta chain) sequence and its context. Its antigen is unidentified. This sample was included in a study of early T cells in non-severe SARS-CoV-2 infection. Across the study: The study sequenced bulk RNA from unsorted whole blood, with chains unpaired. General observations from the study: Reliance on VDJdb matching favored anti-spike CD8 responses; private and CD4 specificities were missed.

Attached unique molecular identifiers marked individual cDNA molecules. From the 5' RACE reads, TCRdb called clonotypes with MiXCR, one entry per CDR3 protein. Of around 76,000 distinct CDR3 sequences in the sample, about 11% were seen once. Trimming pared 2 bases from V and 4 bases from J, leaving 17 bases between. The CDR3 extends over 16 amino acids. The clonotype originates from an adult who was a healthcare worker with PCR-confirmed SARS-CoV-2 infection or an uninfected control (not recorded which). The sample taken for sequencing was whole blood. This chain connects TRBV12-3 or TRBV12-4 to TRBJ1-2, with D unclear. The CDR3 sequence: CASSLLGPRTSYGYTF. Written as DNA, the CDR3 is TGTGCCAGCAGTTTATTAGGACCGCGGACTTCCTATGGCTACACCTTC.